This T cell receptor beta chain was obtained from a study of T cells in localized non-small cell lung cancer. The study's findings and limits: Uninvolved adjacent lung, not tumor, had the highest T cell clonality.

Regarding this clone: As yet, its antigen is unknown.

The data were produced by immunoSEQ multiplex PCR, yet TCRdb's version contains in-frame clones alone and is incomplete. The repertoire holds roughly 4,000 clones, approximately 25% seen once, with approximately 8% in the top ten. The V gene end was trimmed by 2 bases and the J gene end by 2 bases; junction bases not matched to a gene: 2. The CDR3 totals 16 residues. Germline V CDR1 and CDR2: SGHRS, YFSETQ. Material: lung tumor tissue, obtained before any cancer treatment. The chain carries TRBV5-1 and TRBJ2-3, with TRBD2 matching over 13 bases. The receptor was isolated from a woman aged 35-75 years with stage I lung adenocarcinoma. The CDR3 DNA is TGCGCCAGCAGCTTACTAGCGGGGGGGATCACAGATACGCAGTATTTT. It yields the protein CASSLLAGGITDTQYF.